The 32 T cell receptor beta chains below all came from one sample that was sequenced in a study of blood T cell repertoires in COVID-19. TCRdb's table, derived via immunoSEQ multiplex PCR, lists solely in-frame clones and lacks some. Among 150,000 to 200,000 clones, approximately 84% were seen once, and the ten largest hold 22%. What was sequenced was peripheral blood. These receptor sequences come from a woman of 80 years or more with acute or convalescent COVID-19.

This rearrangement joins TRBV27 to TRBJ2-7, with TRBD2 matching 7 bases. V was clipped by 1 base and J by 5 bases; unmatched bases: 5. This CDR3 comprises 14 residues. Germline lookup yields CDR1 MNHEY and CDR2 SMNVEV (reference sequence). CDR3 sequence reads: CASSLFGRFDEQYF. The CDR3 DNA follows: TGTGCCAGCAGTTTATTCGGGAGGTTCGACGAGCAGTACTTC.

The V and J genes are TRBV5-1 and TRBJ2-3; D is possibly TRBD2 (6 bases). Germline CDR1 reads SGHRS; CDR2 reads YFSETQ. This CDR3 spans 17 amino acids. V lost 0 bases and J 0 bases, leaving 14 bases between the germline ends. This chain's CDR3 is CASSLVWVGTSTDTQYF. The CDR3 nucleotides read TGCGCCAGCAGCTTGGTGTGGGTAGGGACTAGCACAGATACGCAGTATTTT.

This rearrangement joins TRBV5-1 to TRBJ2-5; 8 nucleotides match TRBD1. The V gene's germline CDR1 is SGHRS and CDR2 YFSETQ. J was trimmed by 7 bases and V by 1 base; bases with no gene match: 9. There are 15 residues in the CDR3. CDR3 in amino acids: CASSLTDRGAGTQYF. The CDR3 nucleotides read TGCGCCAGCAGCTTGACAGACAGGGGAGCGGGGACCCAGTACTTC.

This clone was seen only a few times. CDR3: CAISESDGNLNYGYTF. CDR3 nucleotide sequence: TGTGCCATCAGTGAGTCGGACGGGAATCTTAACTATGGCTACACCTTC. The chain employs TRBV10-3 and TRBJ1-2, with no clear D. The V end was cut by 0 bases, the J end by 1 base, with 12 bases between. The CDR3 consists of 16 residues. Germline values: CDR1 ENHRY, CDR2 SYGVKD.

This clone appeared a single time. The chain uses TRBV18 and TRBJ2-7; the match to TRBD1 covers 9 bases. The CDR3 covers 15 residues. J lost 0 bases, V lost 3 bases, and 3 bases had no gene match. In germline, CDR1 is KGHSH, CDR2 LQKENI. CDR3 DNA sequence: TGTGCCAGCTCACCTACGGGACAGGGCTCCTACGAGCAGTACTTC. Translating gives CASSPTGQGSYEQYF.

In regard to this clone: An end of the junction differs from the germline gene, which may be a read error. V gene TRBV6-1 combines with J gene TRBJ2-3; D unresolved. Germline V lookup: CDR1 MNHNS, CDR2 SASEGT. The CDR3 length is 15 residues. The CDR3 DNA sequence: TGTGCCAGCAGGGAAGACATCCGATTCACAGATACGCAGTATTTT. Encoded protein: CASREDIRFTDTQYF.

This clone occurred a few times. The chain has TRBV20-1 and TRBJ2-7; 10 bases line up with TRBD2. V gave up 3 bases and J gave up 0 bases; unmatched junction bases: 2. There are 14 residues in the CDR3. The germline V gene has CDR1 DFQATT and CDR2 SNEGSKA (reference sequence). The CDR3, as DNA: TGCAGTGCTAGTTCTAGCGGGAGCTCCTACGAGCAGTACTTC. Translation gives CSASSSGSSYEQYF.

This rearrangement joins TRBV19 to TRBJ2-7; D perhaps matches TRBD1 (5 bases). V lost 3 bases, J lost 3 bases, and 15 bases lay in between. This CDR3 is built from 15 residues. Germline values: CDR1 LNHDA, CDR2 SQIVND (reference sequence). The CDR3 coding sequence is TGTGCCAGTAGTATGCTTGGGGCAGGATACTACGAGCAGTACTTC. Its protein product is CASSMLGAGYYEQYF.

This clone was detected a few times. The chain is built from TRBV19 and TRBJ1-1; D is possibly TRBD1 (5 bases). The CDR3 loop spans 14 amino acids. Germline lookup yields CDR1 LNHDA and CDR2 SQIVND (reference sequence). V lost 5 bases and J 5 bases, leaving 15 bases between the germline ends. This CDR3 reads CASSDWGGTTEAFF. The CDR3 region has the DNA TGTGCCAGTAGTGATTGGGGGGGGACGACTGAAGCTTTCTTT.

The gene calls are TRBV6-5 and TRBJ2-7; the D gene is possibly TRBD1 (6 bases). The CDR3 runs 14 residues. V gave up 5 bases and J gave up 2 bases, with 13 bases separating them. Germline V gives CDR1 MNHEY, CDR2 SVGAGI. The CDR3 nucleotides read TGTGCCAGCAGTCGGGGAAGGACAGCCTACGAGCAGTACTTC. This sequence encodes CASSRGRTAYEQYF.

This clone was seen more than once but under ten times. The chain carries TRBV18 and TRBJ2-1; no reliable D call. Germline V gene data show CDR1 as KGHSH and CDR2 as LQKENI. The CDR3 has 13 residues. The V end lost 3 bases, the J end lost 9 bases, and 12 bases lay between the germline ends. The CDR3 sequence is CASSPTPSPEQFF. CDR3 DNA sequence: TGTGCCAGCTCACCTACCCCGAGCCCTGAGCAGTTCTTC.

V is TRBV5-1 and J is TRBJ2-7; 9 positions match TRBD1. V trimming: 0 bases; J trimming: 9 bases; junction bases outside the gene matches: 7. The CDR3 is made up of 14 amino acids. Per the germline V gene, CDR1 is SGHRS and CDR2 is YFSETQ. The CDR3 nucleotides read TGCGCCAGCAGCTTGGGTGGGACAGGGCCTGTGCAGTACTTC. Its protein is CASSLGGTGPVQYF. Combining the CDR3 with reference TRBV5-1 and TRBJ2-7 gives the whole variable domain KAGVTQTPRYLIKTRGQQVTLSCSPISGHRSVSWYQQTPGQGLQFLFEYFSETQRNKGNFPGRFSGRQFSNSRSEMNVSTLELGDSALYLCASSLGGTGPVQYFGPGTRLTVT.

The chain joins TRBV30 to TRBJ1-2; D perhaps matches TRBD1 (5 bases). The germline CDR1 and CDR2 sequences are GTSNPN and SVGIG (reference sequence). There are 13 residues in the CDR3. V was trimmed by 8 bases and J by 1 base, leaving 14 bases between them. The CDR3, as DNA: TGTGCCGCCGCAGGGAAGGTTAACTATGGCTACACCTTC. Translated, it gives CAAAGKVNYGYTF.

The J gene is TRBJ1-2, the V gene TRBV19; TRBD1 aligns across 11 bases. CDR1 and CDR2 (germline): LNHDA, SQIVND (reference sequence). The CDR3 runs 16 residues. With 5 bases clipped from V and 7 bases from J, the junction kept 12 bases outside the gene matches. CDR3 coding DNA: TGTGCCAGTAGTTTTCGGACAGGGGGCGCATCTGGTGGCTACACCTTC. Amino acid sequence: CASSFRTGGASGGYTF.

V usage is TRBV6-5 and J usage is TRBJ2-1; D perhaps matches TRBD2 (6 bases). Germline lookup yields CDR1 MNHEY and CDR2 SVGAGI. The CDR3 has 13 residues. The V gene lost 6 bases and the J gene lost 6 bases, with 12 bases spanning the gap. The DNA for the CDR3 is TGTGCCAGCAGCAGAGGAGGGTTCAATGAGCAGTTCTTC. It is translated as CASSRGGFNEQFF.

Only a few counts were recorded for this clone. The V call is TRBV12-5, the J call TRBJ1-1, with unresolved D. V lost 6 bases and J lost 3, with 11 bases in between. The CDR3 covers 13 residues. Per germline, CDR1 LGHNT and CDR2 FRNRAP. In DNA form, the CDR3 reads TGTGCTAGTGGCCCCGACGGAGACACTGAAGCTTTCTTT. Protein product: CASGPDGDTEAFF. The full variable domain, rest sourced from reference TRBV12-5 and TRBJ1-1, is DARVTQTPRHKVTEMGQEVTMRCQPILGHNTVFWYRQTMMQGLELLAYFRNRAPLDDSGMPKDRFSAEMPDATLATLKIQPSEPRDSAVYFCASGPDGDTEAFFGQGTRLTVV.

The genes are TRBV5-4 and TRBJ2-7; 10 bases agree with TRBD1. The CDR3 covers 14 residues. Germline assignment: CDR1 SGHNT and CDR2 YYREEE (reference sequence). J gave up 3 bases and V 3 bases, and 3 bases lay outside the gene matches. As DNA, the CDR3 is TGTGCCAGCAGCTCCCGGGACAGGGGCTACGAGCAGTACTTC. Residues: CASSSRDRGYEQYF.

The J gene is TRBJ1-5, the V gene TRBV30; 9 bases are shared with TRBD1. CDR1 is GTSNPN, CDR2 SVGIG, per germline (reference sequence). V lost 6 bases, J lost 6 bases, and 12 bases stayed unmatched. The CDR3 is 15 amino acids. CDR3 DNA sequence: TGTGCCTGTTCAGCTTTGACAGGGGGAGCTCAGCCCCAGCATTTT. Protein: CACSALTGGAQPQHF.

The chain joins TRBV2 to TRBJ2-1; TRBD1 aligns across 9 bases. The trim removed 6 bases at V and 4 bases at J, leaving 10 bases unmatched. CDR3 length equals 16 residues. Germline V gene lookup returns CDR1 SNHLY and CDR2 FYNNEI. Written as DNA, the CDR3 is TGTGCCAGCAGGTCTACCGGGACAGGGTTTTACAATGAGCAGTTCTTC. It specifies CASRSTGTGFYNEQFF.

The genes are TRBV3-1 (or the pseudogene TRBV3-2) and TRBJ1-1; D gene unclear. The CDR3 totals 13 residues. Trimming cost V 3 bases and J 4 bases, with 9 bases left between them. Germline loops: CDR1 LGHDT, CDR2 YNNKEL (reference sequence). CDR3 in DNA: TGTGCCAGCAGCCATATGGAGGGCACTGAAGCTTTCTTT. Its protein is CASSHMEGTEAFF.

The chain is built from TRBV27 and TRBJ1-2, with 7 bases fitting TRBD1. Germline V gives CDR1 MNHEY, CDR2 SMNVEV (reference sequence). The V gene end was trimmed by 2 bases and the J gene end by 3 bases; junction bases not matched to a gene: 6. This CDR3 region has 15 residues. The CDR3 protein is CASSLRSGGYYGYTF. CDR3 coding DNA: TGTGCCAGCAGTTTAAGATCAGGGGGGTACTATGGCTACACCTTC.

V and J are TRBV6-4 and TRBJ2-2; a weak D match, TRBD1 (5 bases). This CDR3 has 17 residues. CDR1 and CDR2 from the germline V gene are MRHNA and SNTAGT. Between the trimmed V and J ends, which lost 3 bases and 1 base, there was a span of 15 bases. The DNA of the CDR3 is TGTGCCAGCAGTGAGGGGCCTGGCGGCGGGAACACCGGGGAGCTGTTTTTT. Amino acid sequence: CASSEGPGGGNTGELFF.

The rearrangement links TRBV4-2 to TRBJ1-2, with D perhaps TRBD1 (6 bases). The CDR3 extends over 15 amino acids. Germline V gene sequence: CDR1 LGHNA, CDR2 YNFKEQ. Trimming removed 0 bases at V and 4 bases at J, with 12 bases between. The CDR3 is CASSQEPGTSYGYTF. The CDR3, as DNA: TGTGCCAGCAGCCAAGAACCCGGGACATCCTATGGCTACACCTTC.

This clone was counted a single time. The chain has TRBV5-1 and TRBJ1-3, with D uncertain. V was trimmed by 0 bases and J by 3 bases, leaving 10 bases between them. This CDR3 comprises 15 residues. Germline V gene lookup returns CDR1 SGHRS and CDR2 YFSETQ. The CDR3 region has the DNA TGCGCCAGCAGCTTGGTACCTGGAGGTGGAAACACCATATATTTT. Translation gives CASSLVPGGGNTIYF.

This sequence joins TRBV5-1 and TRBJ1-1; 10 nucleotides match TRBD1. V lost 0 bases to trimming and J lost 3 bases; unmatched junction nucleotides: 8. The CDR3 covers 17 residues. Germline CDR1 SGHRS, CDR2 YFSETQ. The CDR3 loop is CASSLAGQGVMDTEAFF. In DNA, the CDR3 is TGCGCCAGCAGCTTGGCTGGACAGGGGGTAATGGACACTGAAGCTTTCTTT.

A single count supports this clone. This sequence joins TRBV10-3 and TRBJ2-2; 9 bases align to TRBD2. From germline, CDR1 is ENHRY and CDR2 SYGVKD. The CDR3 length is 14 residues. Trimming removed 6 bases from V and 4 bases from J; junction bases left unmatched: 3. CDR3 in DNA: TGTGCCATCAGGCGGGAGGGCTTCACCGGGGAGCTGTTTTTT. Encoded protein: CAIRREGFTGELFF.

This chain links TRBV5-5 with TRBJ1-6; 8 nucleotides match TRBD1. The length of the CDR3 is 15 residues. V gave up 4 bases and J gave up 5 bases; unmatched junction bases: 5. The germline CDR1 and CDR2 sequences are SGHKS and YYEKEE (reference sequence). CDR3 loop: CASSQGTGNNSPLHF. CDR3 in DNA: TGTGCCAGCAGCCAAGGGACAGGCAATAATTCACCCCTCCACTTT.

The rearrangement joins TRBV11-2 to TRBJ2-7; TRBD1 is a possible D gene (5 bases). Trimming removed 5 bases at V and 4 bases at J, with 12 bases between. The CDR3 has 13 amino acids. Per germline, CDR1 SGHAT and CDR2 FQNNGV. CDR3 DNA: TGTGCCAGCAGCGTCGACAGTTTATACGAGCAGTACTTC. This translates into CASSVDSLYEQYF.

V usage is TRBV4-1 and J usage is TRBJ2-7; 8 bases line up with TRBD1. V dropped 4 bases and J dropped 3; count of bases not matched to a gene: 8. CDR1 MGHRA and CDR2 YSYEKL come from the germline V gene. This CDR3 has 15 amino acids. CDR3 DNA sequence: TGCGCCAGCAGCCGCGAAGGGACAGGACTCTACGAGCAGTACTTC. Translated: CASSREGTGLYEQYF.

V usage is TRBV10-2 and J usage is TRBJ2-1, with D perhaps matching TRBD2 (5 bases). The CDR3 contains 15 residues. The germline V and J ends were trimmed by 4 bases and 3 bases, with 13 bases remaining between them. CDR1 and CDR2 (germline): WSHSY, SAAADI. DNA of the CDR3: TGCGCCAGCAGTGTCGAGGGTCGAGGCTACAATGAGCAGTTCTTC. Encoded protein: CASSVEGRGYNEQFF.

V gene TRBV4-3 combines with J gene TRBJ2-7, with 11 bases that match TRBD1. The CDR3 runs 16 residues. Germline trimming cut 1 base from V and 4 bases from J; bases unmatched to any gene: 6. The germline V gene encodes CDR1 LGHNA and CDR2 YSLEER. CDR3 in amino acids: CASSQGAGTGGYEQYF. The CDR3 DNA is TGCGCCAGCAGCCAAGGGGCCGGGACAGGGGGTTACGAGCAGTACTTC.

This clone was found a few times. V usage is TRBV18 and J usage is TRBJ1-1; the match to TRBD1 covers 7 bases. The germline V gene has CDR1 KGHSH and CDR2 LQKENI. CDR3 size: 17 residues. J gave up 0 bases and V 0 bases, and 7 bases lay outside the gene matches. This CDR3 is CASSPPGGATLNTEAFF. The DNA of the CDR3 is TGTGCCAGCTCACCACCAGGGGGCGCAACCCTGAACACTGAAGCTTTCTTT.